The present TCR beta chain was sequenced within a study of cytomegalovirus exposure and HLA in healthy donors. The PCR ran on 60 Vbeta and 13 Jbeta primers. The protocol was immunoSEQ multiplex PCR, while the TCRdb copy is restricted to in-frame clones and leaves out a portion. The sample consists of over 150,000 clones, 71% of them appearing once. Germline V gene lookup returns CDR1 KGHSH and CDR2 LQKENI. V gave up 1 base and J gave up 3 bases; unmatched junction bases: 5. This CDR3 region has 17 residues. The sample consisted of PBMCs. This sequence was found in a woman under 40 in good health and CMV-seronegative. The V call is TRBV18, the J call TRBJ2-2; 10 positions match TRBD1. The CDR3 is CASSPLRDRGDTGELFF. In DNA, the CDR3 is TGTGCCAGCTCACCACTCCGGGACAGGGGTGACACCGGGGAGCTGTTTTTT.